The 27 T cell receptor beta chains reported below all come from one sample, sequenced in a study of blood T cell repertoires in COVID-19. Sequencing used immunoSEQ multiplex PCR; TCRdb keeps in-frame clones, though not all of them. The sample has approximately 240,000 clones, roughly 80% seen once. The source material was peripheral blood. Receptors originate from an elderly woman with active or convalescent COVID-19.

The rearrangement joins TRBV11-3 to TRBJ1-1; D remains ambiguous. This CDR3 has 13 amino acids. CDR1 and CDR2 from the germline V gene are SGHNT and YENEEA. V was pared by 8 bases and J by 1 base, with 11 bases between. CDR3 region: CASAKSGNTEAFF. CDR3 DNA sequence: TGTGCCAGCGCGAAATCGGGGAACACTGAAGCTTTCTTT.

The chain links TRBV9 to TRBJ2-3; 8 nucleotides line up with TRBD1. This CDR3 is built from 15 residues. The ends lost 0 bases at V and 1 base at J; junction bases unmatched: 1. CDR1 is SGDLS and CDR2 is YYNGEE in the germline V gene. As DNA, the CDR3 is TGTGCCAGCAGCGTAGACAGGGGGGGCACAGATACGCAGTATTTT. Protein sequence: CASSVDRGGTDTQYF.

The chain employs TRBV10-1 and TRBJ1-5; the match to TRBD1 covers 7 bases. CDR1 and CDR2 (germline): WNHNN, SYGVQD (reference sequence). J was trimmed by 5 bases and V by 0 bases; bases with no gene match: 4. The CDR3 spans 15 residues. DNA of the CDR3: TGCGCCAGCAGTGAGTCGCCAGGGGGTTATCAGCCCCAGCATTTT. Encoded protein: CASSESPGGYQPQHF.

The chain combines TRBV3-1 (or the pseudogene TRBV3-2) with TRBJ1-2; D is undetermined. Germline V gene lookup returns CDR1 LGHDT and CDR2 YNNKEL (reference sequence). This CDR3 spans 14 amino acids. Between the trimmed V and J ends, which lost 4 bases and 3 bases, there was a span of 12 bases. The chain's CDR3 is CASSPSASYYGYTF. The CDR3 bases are TGTGCCAGCAGCCCATCAGCGAGCTACTATGGCTACACCTTC.

This clone was picked up a small number of times. The chain links TRBV6-4 to TRBJ2-4; perhaps TRBD1 as D (7 bases). V was trimmed by 6 bases and J by 9 bases, leaving 12 bases between them. Germline-derived CDR1 and CDR2 are MRHNA and SNTAGT. The CDR3 is made up of 12 amino acids. The CDR3 is CASRAGGGIQYF. The CDR3, as DNA: TGTGCCAGCAGAGCAGGGGGAGGCATTCAGTACTTC.

This clone was counted once. The chain has TRBV10-3 and TRBJ2-5, with 7 bases matching TRBD1. Germline V lookup: CDR1 ENHRY, CDR2 SYGVKD. The CDR3 is 14 amino acids. J gave up 3 bases and V 9 bases, and 10 bases lay outside the gene matches. The CDR3 bases are TGTGCCATAGCGAAGGGGGCCCTCGAAGAGACCCAGTACTTC. Protein product: CAIAKGALEETQYF.

The V gene is TRBV6-2 or TRBV6-3, the J gene TRBJ1-1; unclear D gene. Trimming shortened V by 0 bases and J by 8 bases, and 7 bases separated the two germline ends. In germline, CDR1 is MNHEY, CDR2 SVGEGT. The CDR3 is made up of 12 amino acids. Written as DNA, the CDR3 is TGTGCCAGCAGTTACTCGACACTGGAAGCTTTCTTT. Protein sequence: CASSYSTLEAFF.

In its sample, this clone was seen once. Germline is not matched at one junction end, which may reflect a read error. V is TRBV5-5 and J is TRBJ2-7, with a tentative D call TRBD2 (6 bases). The CDR3 sequence is 13 residues long. Germline CDR1 reads SGHKS; CDR2 reads YYEKEE (reference sequence). The CDR3 sequence is CASSFTSSGRTDF. The DNA for the CDR3 is TGTGCCAGCAGCTTCACTAGTAGCGGTCGGACCGATTTC.

This clone came up a few times. CDR3 sequence reads: CASSRGQLNTGELFF. The CDR3 nucleotides are TGTGCCAGCAGCCGGGGACAGCTGAACACCGGGGAGCTGTTTTTT. J is TRBJ2-2 and V is TRBV5-4; 7 nucleotides match TRBD1. The trim removed 4 bases at V and 1 base at J, leaving 4 bases unmatched. The CDR3 loop spans 15 amino acids. Germline loops: CDR1 SGHNT, CDR2 YYREEE (reference sequence).

CDR3 region: CASSPTGISEQFF. The DNA for the CDR3 is TGTGCCAGCAGCCCCACAGGGATCTCTGAGCAGTTCTTC. The chain combines TRBV11-3 with TRBJ2-1; a weak D match, TRBD1 (6 bases). Germline CDR1 reads SGHNT; CDR2 reads YENEEA. This CDR3 has 13 amino acids. The ends were cut back, 5 bases at V and 9 bases at J, with 14 bases in the middle.

V is TRBV5-1 and J is TRBJ2-1; TRBD2 agrees at 12 bases. Germline CDR1 SGHRS, CDR2 YFSETQ. CDR3 length: 15 residues. The junction had 3 bases not matched to a gene; V was cut back by 4 bases and J by 4 bases. The CDR3 sequence is CASSATSGGYNEQFF. The CDR3 nucleotides are TGCGCCAGCAGCGCGACTAGCGGGGGATACAATGAGCAGTTCTTC.

This chain joins TRBV28 and TRBJ2-4; 11 bases match TRBD1. Per germline, CDR1 MDHEN and CDR2 SYDVKM. J gave up 6 bases and V 10 bases, and 8 bases lay outside the gene matches. The CDR3 contains 14 residues. The CDR3 loop is CATRGQGGGNIQYF. In DNA, the CDR3 is TGTGCCACCCGGGGACAGGGGGGCGGAAACATTCAGTACTTC.

The chain uses TRBV28 and TRBJ1-2, with 7 bases aligning to TRBD1. The CDR3 sequence is 13 residues long. Germline-derived CDR1 and CDR2 are MDHEN and SYDVKM. V lost 5 bases and J lost 6; bases outside the gene matches: 6. CDR3 loop: CASSEQGKDGYTF. The CDR3 DNA reads as TGTGCCAGCAGTGAACAGGGGAAAGATGGCTACACCTTC.

J is TRBJ2-5 and V is TRBV5-6; unclear D gene. The germline V and J ends were trimmed by 4 bases and 5 bases, with 12 bases remaining between them. The V gene's germline CDR1 is SGHDT and CDR2 YYEEEE. This CDR3 spans 13 amino acids. CDR3 bases: TGTGCCAGCAGCGCGCGGTTTGGGGAGACCCAGTACTTC. Translation: CASSARFGETQYF.

For the CDR3, the DNA is TGTGCCAGCTTCAGGGGAGAGAACACCGGGGAGCTGTTTTTT. Translating gives CASFRGENTGELFF. V and J are TRBV18 and TRBJ2-2; tentatively, D is TRBD1 (6 bases). The CDR3 is 14 amino acids. V shed 7 bases and J shed 1 base, with 10 bases lying between them. The germline V gene encodes CDR1 KGHSH and CDR2 LQKENI.

The J gene is TRBJ2-7, the V gene TRBV27, with D perhaps TRBD1 (6 bases). The CDR3 runs to 14 residues. The V end lost 2 bases, the J end lost 2 bases, and 10 bases lay between the germline ends. Germline V gene sequence: CDR1 MNHEY, CDR2 SMNVEV (reference sequence). CDR3 loop: CASSLRQGPYEQYF. The DNA for the CDR3 is TGTGCCAGCAGTTTAAGGCAGGGGCCCTACGAGCAGTACTTC.

This clone has only a few counts. This sample includes further DNA sequences coding for the same CDR3. The genes are TRBV2 and TRBJ1-1; no reliable D call. In germline, CDR1 is SNHLY, CDR2 FYNNEI. This CDR3 has 13 residues. The germline V and J ends were trimmed by 2 bases and 1 base, with 5 bases remaining between them. The CDR3 is CASSERRNTEAFF. As DNA, the CDR3 is TGTGCCAGCAGTGAACGGAGGAACACTGAAGCTTTCTTT.

By frequency in the sample, this clone is medium-sized. The rearrangement links TRBV6-2 or TRBV6-3 to TRBJ2-3; 8 bases are shared with TRBD2. V lost 5 bases to trimming and J lost 6 bases; unmatched junction nucleotides: 10. The CDR3 loop spans 15 amino acids. CDR1 MNHEY and CDR2 SVGEGT come from the germline V gene. The CDR3 protein is CASSRWGSGTDTQYF. The CDR3, as DNA: TGTGCCAGCAGTCGATGGGGTAGCGGGACGGATACGCAGTATTTT.

This clone occurred once. This rearrangement joins TRBV2 to TRBJ2-1, with 7 bases matching TRBD1. In germline, CDR1 is SNHLY, CDR2 FYNNEI. J lost 6 bases, V lost 7 bases, and 18 bases had no gene match. The length of the CDR3 is 17 residues. CDR3 nucleotide sequence: TGTGCCAGCACAAGCACAGGGGCCCGTTCGGGGAGCAATGAGCAGTTCTTC. Translation: CASTSTGARSGSNEQFF.

The chain carries TRBV19 and TRBJ1-3, with 7 nucleotides matching TRBD1. The CDR3 sequence is 16 residues long. Germline CDR1 LNHDA, CDR2 SQIVND (reference sequence). V was pared by 6 bases and J by 8 bases, with 16 bases of the junction left unmatched. The CDR3 spells CASSMVGQPKGDTIYF. The CDR3 DNA reads as TGTGCCAGTAGCATGGTGGGACAGCCAAAAGGAGACACCATATATTTT. Drawing the rest from reference TRBV19 and TRBJ1-3, the complete variable domain is DGGITQSPKYLFRKEGQNVTLSCEQNLNHDAMYWYRQDPGQGLRLIYYSQIVNDFQKGDIAEGYSVSREKKESFPLTVTSAQKNPTAFYLCASSMVGQPKGDTIYFGEGSWLTVV.

The chain employs TRBV6-1 and TRBJ2-1; 7 nucleotides agree with TRBD2. J was trimmed by 7 bases and V by 3 bases; bases with no gene match: 6. CDR3 length equals 14 residues. Germline V gene data show CDR1 as MNHNS and CDR2 as SASEGT. The CDR3 protein is CASSDWRERNEQFF. The CDR3 DNA reads as TGTGCCAGCAGTGATTGGCGGGAGAGGAATGAGCAGTTCTTC.

This clone was observed a single time. CDR3: CSVDVGQGSPLHF. The CDR3, as DNA: TGCAGCGTTGATGTGGGGCAGGGTTCACCCCTCCACTTT. This chain uses TRBV29-1 with TRBJ1-6; TRBD1 is a possible D gene (5 bases). Per germline, CDR1 SQVTM and CDR2 ANQGSEA. The CDR3 spans 13 residues. V was trimmed by 3 bases and J by 9 bases, leaving 12 bases between them.

The genes are TRBV21-1 and TRBJ1-5; the table's D call, TRBD1, was not checked against the DNA. TRBV21-1 is a pseudogene. The CDR3 contains 18 residues. As DNA, the CDR3 is TGTGCCAGCAGCAAAGGGGCTTCGGCTATCCATAGCAATCAGCCCCAGCATTTT. Its protein product is CASSKGASAIHSNQPQHF.

The V gene is TRBV5-1, the J gene TRBJ2-2; 13 bases match TRBD2. CDR1 and CDR2 (germline): SGHRS, YFSETQ. The CDR3 consists of 17 residues. J lost 2 bases, V lost 4 bases, and 5 bases had no gene match. The CDR3 DNA reads as TGCGCCAGCAGCGTCGGGACTAGCGGGGTCAACACCGGGGAGCTGTTTTTT. This translates into CASSVGTSGVNTGELFF.

This chain uses TRBV7-2 with TRBJ2-5; 7 nucleotides line up with TRBD2. The CDR3 consists of 16 residues. Per germline, CDR1 SGHTA and CDR2 FQGNSA. V trimming: 2 bases; J trimming: 2 bases; junction bases outside the gene matches: 8. CDR3 sequence reads: CASSLRRRTRQETQYF. The CDR3 DNA sequence: TGTGCCAGCAGCTTAAGACGAAGGACTAGACAAGAGACCCAGTACTTC.

This chain connects TRBV18 to TRBJ1-3; D not resolved. Per germline, CDR1 KGHSH and CDR2 LQKENI. This CDR3 has 15 residues. V dropped 3 bases and J dropped 8 bases, with 17 bases sitting between them. For the CDR3, the DNA is TGTGCCAGCTCACCTTGGGGAGGGCTTGCGGACACCATATATTTT. Translated, it gives CASSPWGGLADTIYF.

The chain uses TRBV9 and TRBJ2-6, with a tentative D call TRBD1 (6 bases). The CDR3 spans 16 residues. Trimming shortened V by 5 bases and J by 3 bases, and 15 bases separated the two germline ends. Germline CDR1 reads SGDLS; CDR2 reads YYNGEE. CDR3 residues: CASRGGLGSGANVLTF. CDR3 bases: TGTGCCAGCAGAGGGGGTTTGGGAAGTGGGGCCAACGTCCTGACTTTC.